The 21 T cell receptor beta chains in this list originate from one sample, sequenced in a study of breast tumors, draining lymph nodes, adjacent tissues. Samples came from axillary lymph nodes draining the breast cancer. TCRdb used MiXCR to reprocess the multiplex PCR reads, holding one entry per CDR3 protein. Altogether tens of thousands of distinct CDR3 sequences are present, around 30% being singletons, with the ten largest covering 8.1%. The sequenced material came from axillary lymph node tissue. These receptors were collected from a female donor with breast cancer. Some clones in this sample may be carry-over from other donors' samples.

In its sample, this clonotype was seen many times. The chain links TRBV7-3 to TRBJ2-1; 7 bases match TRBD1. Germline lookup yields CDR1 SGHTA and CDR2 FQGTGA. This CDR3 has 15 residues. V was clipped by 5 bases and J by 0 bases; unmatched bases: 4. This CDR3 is CASSKRDSSYNEQFF. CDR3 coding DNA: TGTGCCAGCAGCAAACGGGACAGCTCCTACAATGAGCAGTTCTTC.

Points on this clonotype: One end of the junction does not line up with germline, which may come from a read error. CDR3 protein: CASSFGGREKLSF. CDR3 sequence (DNA): TGTGCCAGCAGTTTTGGGGGGCGAGAAAAACTGTCCTTT. The rearrangement uses TRBV12-3 or TRBV12-4 and TRBJ1-4, with D possibly matching TRBD1 (6 bases). There are 13 residues in the CDR3.

This CDR3 is CASSFSQGNEKLFF. In DNA, the CDR3 is TGTGCCAGCAGCTTTTCCCAGGGTAATGAAAAACTGTTTTTT. The chain has TRBV11-2 and TRBJ1-4, with D possibly TRBD1 on 5 matching bases. The CDR3 loop spans 14 amino acids. Trimming pared 3 bases from V and 4 bases from J, leaving 9 bases between. Germline CDR1 SGHAT, CDR2 FQNNGV.

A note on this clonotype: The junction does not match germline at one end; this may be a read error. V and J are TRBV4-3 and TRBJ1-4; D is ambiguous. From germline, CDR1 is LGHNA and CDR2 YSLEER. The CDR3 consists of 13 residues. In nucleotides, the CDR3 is TGCGCCAGCAGCCAAGACCTAAAGACCCCTCTTGTTTTT. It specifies CASSQDLKTPLVF.

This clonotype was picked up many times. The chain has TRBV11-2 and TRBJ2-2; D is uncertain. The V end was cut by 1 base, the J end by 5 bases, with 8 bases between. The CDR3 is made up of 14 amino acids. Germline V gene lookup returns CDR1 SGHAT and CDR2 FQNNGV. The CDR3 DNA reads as TGTGCCAGCAGCTTAGCTCAGGAAACCGGGGAGCTGTTTTTT. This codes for CASSLAQETGELFF.

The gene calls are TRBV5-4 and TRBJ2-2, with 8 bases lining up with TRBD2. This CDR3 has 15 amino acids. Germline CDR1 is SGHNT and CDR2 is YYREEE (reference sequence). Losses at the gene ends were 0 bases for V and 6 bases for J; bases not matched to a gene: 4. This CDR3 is CASSLGTSLAGELFF. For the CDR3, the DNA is TGTGCCAGCAGCTTGGGGACTAGCTTGGCCGGGGAGCTGTTTTTT.

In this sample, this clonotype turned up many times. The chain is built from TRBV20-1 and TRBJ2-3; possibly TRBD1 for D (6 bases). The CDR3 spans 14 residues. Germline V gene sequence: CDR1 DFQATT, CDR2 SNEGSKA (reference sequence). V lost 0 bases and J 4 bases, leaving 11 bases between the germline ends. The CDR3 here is CSARDNRAADTQYF. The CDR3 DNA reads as TGCAGTGCTAGAGATAACAGGGCTGCAGATACGCAGTATTTT.

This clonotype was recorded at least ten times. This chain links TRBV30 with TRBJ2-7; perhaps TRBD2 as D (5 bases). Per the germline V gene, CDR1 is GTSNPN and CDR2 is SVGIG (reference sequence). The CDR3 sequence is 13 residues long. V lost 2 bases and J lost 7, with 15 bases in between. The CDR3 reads CAWSKAASGEQYF. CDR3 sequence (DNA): TGTGCCTGGAGTAAGGCAGCTTCGGGAGAGCAGTACTTC.

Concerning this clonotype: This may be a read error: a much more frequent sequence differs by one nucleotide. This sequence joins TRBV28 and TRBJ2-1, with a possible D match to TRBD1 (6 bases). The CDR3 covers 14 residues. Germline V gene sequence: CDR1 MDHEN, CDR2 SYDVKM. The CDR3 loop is CASSPGQTYSEQFF. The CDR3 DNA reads TGTGCCAGCAGTCCCGGACAGACTTACAGTGAGCAGTTCTTC.

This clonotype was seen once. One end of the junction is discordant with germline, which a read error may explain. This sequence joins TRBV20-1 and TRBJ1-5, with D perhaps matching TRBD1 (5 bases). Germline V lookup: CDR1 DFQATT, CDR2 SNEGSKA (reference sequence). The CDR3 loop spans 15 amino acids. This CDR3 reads CSAIFQRGRNQPQHF. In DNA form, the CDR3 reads TGTAGTGCCATTTTTCAGAGGGGCCGCAATCAGCCCCAGCATTTT.

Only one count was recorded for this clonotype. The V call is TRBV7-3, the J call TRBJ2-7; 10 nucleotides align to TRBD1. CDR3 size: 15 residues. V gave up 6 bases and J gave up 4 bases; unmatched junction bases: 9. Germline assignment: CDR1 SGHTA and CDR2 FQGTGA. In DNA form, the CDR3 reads TGTGCCAGCAGTACCTCGGGACAGGGGTTTTACGAGCAGTACTTC. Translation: CASSTSGQGFYEQYF.

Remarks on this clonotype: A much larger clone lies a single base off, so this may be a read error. CDR3 protein: CASSPPGPTQYF. In DNA, the CDR3 is TGTGCCAGCAGCCCGCCAGGGCCTACGCAGTATTTT. V is TRBV13 and J is TRBJ2-3, with D possibly matching TRBD1 (5 bases). Trimming took 5 bases from V and 8 from J, leaving 11 bases between them. This CDR3 region has 12 residues. Germline CDR1 and CDR2: PRHDT and FYEKMQ (reference sequence).

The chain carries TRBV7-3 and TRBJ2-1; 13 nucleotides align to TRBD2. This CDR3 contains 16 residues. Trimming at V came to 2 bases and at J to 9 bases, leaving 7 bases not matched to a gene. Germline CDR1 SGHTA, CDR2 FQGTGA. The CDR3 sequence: CASSLEGTSGISEQFF. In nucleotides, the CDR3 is TGTGCCAGCAGCTTAGAGGGGACTAGCGGGATCAGTGAGCAGTTCTTC.

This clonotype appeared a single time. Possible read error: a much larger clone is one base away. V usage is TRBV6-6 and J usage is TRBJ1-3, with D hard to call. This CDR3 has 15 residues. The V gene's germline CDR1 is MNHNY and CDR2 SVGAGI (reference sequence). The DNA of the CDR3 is TGTGCCAGCAGTCACCGACCGGGATCTGGAAACGCCATATATTTT. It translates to CASSHRPGSGNAIYF.

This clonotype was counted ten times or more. The CDR3 region is CASSPGTGVEQYF. The CDR3 nucleotides are TGTGCCAGCAGCCCCGGGACAGGGGTTGAGCAGTACTTC. The chain links TRBV27 to TRBJ2-7; 10 bases map to TRBD1. The CDR3 has 13 amino acids. CDR1 is MNHEY and CDR2 is SMNVEV in the germline V gene (reference sequence). V gave up 6 bases and J gave up 7 bases; unmatched junction bases: 6.

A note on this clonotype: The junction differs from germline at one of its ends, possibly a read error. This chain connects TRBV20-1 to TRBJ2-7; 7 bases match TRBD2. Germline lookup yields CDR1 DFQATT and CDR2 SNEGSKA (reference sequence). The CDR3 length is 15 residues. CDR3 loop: CGAPRTPGPGGEQYF. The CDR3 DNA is TGCGGTGCTCCCCGTACACCGGGCCCGGGGGGCGAGCAGTACTTC.

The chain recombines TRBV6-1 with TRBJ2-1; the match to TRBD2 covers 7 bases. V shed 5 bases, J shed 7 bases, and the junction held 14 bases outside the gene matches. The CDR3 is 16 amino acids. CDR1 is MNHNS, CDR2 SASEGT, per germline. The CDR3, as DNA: TGTGCCAGCAGTCCAAGGGAGGGTATAACAATAAATGAGCAGTTCTTC. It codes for CASSPREGITINEQFF.

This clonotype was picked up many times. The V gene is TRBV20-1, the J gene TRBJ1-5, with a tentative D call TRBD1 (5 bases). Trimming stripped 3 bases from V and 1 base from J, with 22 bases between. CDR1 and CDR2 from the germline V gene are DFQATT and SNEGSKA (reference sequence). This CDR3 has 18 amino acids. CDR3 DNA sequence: TGCAGTGCTAGGGCCGGGCCAACGAACTGGGGGAGCAATCAGCCCCAGCATTTT. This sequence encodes CSARAGPTNWGSNQPQHF.

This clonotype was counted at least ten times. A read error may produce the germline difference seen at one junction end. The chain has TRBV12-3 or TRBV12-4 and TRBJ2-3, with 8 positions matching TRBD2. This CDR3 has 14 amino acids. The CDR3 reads CASSVAGYTDTQYF. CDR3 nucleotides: TGTGCCAGCAGTGTAGCGGGATACACAGATACGCAGTATTTT.

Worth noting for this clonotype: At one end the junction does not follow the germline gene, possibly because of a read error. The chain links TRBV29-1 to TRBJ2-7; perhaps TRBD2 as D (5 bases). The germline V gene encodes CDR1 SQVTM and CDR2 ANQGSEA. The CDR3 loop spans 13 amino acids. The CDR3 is CSVKTSGSPGQCF. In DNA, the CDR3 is TGCAGCGTAAAGACCAGCGGCTCCCCTGGGCAGTGCTTC.

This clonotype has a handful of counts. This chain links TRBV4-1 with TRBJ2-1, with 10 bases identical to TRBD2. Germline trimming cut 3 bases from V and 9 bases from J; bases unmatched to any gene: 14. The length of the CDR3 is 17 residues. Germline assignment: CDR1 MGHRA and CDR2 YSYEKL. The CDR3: CASSHPLAGEKGLEQFF. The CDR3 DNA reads TGCGCCAGCAGCCATCCTCTAGCGGGAGAGAAGGGGCTTGAGCAGTTCTTC.